These 32 T cell receptor beta chains came from one sample sequenced in a study of T cell responses to AZD1222 COVID-19 vaccine. Clones were read by immunoSEQ multiplex PCR, and TCRdb kept only the in-frame ones, dropping some. The sample lists roughly 170,000 clones; about 92% were seen once. The starting material was peripheral blood, obtained on day 0 of AZD1222 vaccination. Every receptor here comes from an adult in good health.

J is TRBJ1-6 and V is TRBV6-5; unclear D gene. This CDR3 region has 13 residues. Germline lookup yields CDR1 MNHEY and CDR2 SVGAGI. The V and J ends lost 2 bases and 9 bases respectively, with 8 bases between them. In nucleotides, the CDR3 is TGTGCCAGCAGTTACAAATTCGGTTCACCCCTCCACTTT. Protein sequence: CASSYKFGSPLHF.

This chain links TRBV28 with TRBJ2-5, with TRBD2 identical over 8 bases. Trimming removed 3 bases from V and 5 bases from J; junction bases left unmatched: 5. Germline CDR1 reads MDHEN; CDR2 reads SYDVKM. CDR3 length: 14 amino acids. CDR3 in DNA: TGTGCCAGCAGTTTTACTAGCGGTCGGGAGACCCAGTACTTC. It encodes CASSFTSGRETQYF.

This chain's CDR3 is CATSREEESRKFF. For the CDR3, the DNA is TGTGCCACCAGCAGGGAGGAGGAGTCACGAAAGTTTTTT. The chain links TRBV15 to TRBJ1-4, with no clear D. Germline CDR1 LNHNV, CDR2 YYDKDF (reference sequence). The CDR3 sequence is 13 residues long. The V end was cut by 3 bases, the J end by 16 bases, with 18 bases between.

The chain links TRBV10-3 to TRBJ2-1; 13 bases line up with TRBD2. The CDR3 contains 16 residues. The V gene's germline CDR1 is ENHRY and CDR2 SYGVKD. J was trimmed by 3 bases and V by 5 bases; bases with no gene match: 4. CDR3: CAISKTSGGYYNEQFF. The DNA of the CDR3 is TGTGCCATCAGTAAGACTAGCGGGGGGTACTACAATGAGCAGTTCTTC.

CDR3 nucleotide sequence: TGTGCCAGCAGCTGGGACACCGAGGGAGGCTACACCTTC. Translation: CASSWDTEGGYTF. This chain uses TRBV11-3 with TRBJ1-2; TRBD1 is a possible D gene (6 bases). CDR1 is SGHNT, CDR2 YENEEA, per germline. CDR3 length equals 13 residues. The V end was cut by 4 bases, the J end by 8 bases, with 14 bases between.

The chain joins TRBV28 to TRBJ2-7; 8 bases align to TRBD2. The CDR3 is 18 residues long. Germline CDR1 and CDR2: MDHEN and SYDVKM. With V trimmed by 5 bases and J by 4 bases, 19 bases remained unmatched. CDR3 region: CASSLSPGLGAGEYEQYF. In DNA, the CDR3 is TGTGCCAGCAGTCTATCCCCCGGTTTGGGAGCGGGAGAGTACGAGCAGTACTTC.

The chain carries TRBV20-1 and TRBJ1-2; D unresolved. This CDR3 is 11 amino acids long. Germline V CDR1 and CDR2: DFQATT, SNEGSKA (reference sequence). V lost 6 bases, J lost 2 bases, and 7 bases lay in between. The CDR3 bases are TGCAGTGCAGATACCAACTATGGCTACACCTTC. This sequence encodes CSADTNYGYTF.

The chain links TRBV5-1 to TRBJ2-1; D unclear. Germline CDR1 reads SGHRS; CDR2 reads YFSETQ. The V end lost 4 bases, the J end lost 0 bases, and 5 bases lay between the germline ends. The CDR3 extends over 13 amino acids. CDR3 in DNA: TGCGCCAGCAGCCGGAGCTCCTACAATGAGCAGTTCTTC. Protein sequence: CASSRSSYNEQFF.

V and J are TRBV15 and TRBJ1-2; TRBD1 matches at 12 bases. J lost 7 bases, V lost 3 bases, and 12 bases had no gene match. The CDR3 covers 17 residues. The germline V gene encodes CDR1 LNHNV and CDR2 YYDKDF (reference sequence). DNA of the CDR3: TGTGCCACCAGCAGTATACCGGGACAGGGGGCGGTTGGTGGCTACACCTTC. It encodes CATSSIPGQGAVGGYTF.

This clone was seen a single time. The chain combines TRBV12-3 or TRBV12-4 with TRBJ2-7; D is undetermined. The length of the CDR3 is 13 residues. Deletions cut 5 bases from V and 4 bases from J, with 12 bases between. The CDR3 DNA follows: TGTGCCAGCAGTCCCGGGCCAGCTTACGAGCAGTACTTC. The encoded protein is CASSPGPAYEQYF.

The chain is built from TRBV6-5 and TRBJ1-1; D unclear. CDR1 and CDR2 from the germline V gene are MNHEY and SVGAGI. Trimming removed 8 bases at V and 5 bases at J, with 18 bases between. There are 14 residues in the CDR3. CDR3 in DNA: TGTGCCAGCTTGACGCAGGTGTTTAGGACTGAAGCTTTCTTT. The encoded protein is CASLTQVFRTEAFF.

The gene calls are TRBV3-1 (or the pseudogene TRBV3-2) and TRBJ2-7, with D unclear. This CDR3 comprises 14 residues. Trimming removed 1 base from V and 1 base from J, with 8 bases in between. Germline V gives CDR1 LGHDT, CDR2 YNNKEL (reference sequence). CDR3 DNA: TGTGCCAGCAGCCAAGGTATGGAATCCTACGAGCAGTACTTC. It specifies CASSQGMESYEQYF.

The chain recombines TRBV19 with TRBJ1-3; tentative D call: TRBD1 (6 bases). Germline V gives CDR1 LNHDA, CDR2 SQIVND (reference sequence). The CDR3 is made up of 15 amino acids. V was trimmed by 1 base and J by 2 bases, leaving 9 bases between them. Written as DNA, the CDR3 is TGTGCCAGTAGTATAGCGGGACAAACTGGAAACACCATATATTTT. Amino acid sequence: CASSIAGQTGNTIYF.

The J gene is TRBJ1-2, the V gene TRBV15, with D possibly matching TRBD1 (5 bases). The CDR3 length is 14 residues. V lost 3 bases and J lost 4, with 12 bases in between. Per germline, CDR1 LNHNV and CDR2 YYDKDF (reference sequence). For the CDR3, the DNA is TGTGCCACCAGCAGGGAAGGCAGGGCCTATGGCTACACCTTC. It is translated as CATSREGRAYGYTF.

The CDR3: CASRFGDTIYF. CDR3 DNA sequence: TGTGCCAGCCGTTTCGGGGACACCATATATTTT. V and J are TRBV6-2 or TRBV6-3 and TRBJ1-3; D not certain. Trimming pared 8 bases from V and 8 bases from J, leaving 10 bases between. The germline V gene encodes CDR1 MNHEY and CDR2 SVGEGT. This CDR3 is 11 amino acids long.

The chain employs TRBV6-5 and TRBJ2-7, with D possibly being TRBD2 (7 bases). Germline loops: CDR1 MNHEY, CDR2 SVGAGI. This CDR3 has 15 residues. Trimming removed 5 bases at V and 2 bases at J, with 16 bases between. The CDR3 loop reads CASSLGGGLAYEQYF. The CDR3 DNA reads as TGTGCCAGCAGTCTAGGGGGGGGGCTAGCCTACGAGCAGTACTTC.

The chain combines TRBV6-5 with TRBJ1-2, with a weak D call TRBD1 (5 bases). This CDR3 region has 12 residues. The ends were cut back, 9 bases at V and 5 bases at J, with 13 bases in the middle. Per germline, CDR1 MNHEY and CDR2 SVGAGI. CDR3 DNA: TGTGCCAGTACTCAGGGTTCATATGGCTACACCTTC. Translated, it gives CASTQGSYGYTF.

This sequence joins TRBV20-1 and TRBJ1-1; no definite D call. This CDR3 has 10 amino acids. Trimming removed 6 bases from V and 3 bases from J, with 5 bases in between. The germline CDR1 and CDR2 sequences are DFQATT and SNEGSKA (reference sequence). The CDR3 is CSARYTEAFF. Here the CDR3 DNA reads TGCAGTGCGCGTTACACTGAAGCTTTCTTT.

The rearrangement joins TRBV6-2 or TRBV6-3 to TRBJ2-7; TRBD2 matches 9 bases. The CDR3 covers 16 residues. From germline, CDR1 is MNHEY and CDR2 SVGEGT. V trimming: 7 bases; J trimming: 6 bases; junction bases outside the gene matches: 16. In DNA, the CDR3 is TGTGCCAGCAACCCTCTCCCGGGAGCGGGGGGTTTCGAGCAGTACTTC. Amino acid sequence: CASNPLPGAGGFEQYF.

This chain uses TRBV10-3 with TRBJ1-2, with D possibly being TRBD1 (6 bases). This CDR3 region has 15 residues. Trimming took 6 bases from V and 3 from J, leaving 17 bases between them. Germline V gene sequence: CDR1 ENHRY, CDR2 SYGVKD. As DNA, the CDR3 is TGTGCCATCAGGGGGGGCACAGGGAGCGACTATGGCTACACCTTC. Its translation is CAIRGGTGSDYGYTF.

V is TRBV11-3 and J is TRBJ2-3, with 10 bases aligning to TRBD2. The trim removed 2 bases at V and 4 bases at J, leaving 3 bases unmatched. The CDR3 is 15 amino acids. Per the germline V gene, CDR1 is SGHNT and CDR2 is YENEEA. The CDR3 DNA is TGTGCCAGCAGCTTAAGGACTAGCGGATCAGATACGCAGTATTTT. As protein: CASSLRTSGSDTQYF. Looking up the rest from reference TRBV11-3 and TRBJ2-3 gives the full variable domain: EAGVVQSPRYKIIEKKQPVAFWCNPISGHNTLYWYLQNLGQGPELLIRYENEEAVDDSQLPKDRFSAERLKGVDSTLKIQPAELGDSAVYLCASSLRTSGSDTQYFGPGTRLTVL.

A few counts support this clone. This rearrangement joins TRBV20-1 to TRBJ2-1; perhaps D is TRBD1 or TRBD2 (7 bases each). The germline V and J ends were trimmed by 6 bases and 12 bases, with 15 bases remaining between them. The CDR3 has 11 amino acids. Per germline, CDR1 DFQATT and CDR2 SNEGSKA (reference sequence). The CDR3 DNA reads TGCAGTGCCTCCCCAGGGGGGGGGCAGTTCTTC. Protein sequence: CSASPGGGQFF.

The V and J genes are TRBV2 and TRBJ2-7; D tentatively reads TRBD1 or TRBD2 (5 bases each). V was shortened by 7 bases and J by 0 bases, with 13 bases between the two germline ends. Germline-derived CDR1 and CDR2 are SNHLY and FYNNEI. The CDR3 contains 14 residues. The CDR3 region has the DNA TGTGCCAGCACGGGGCTCCTCATCTCCTACGAGCAGTACTTC. Protein product: CASTGLLISYEQYF.

The chain couples TRBV24-1 to TRBJ2-1; D is undetermined. V lost 2 bases and J 0 bases, leaving 10 bases between the germline ends. Per germline, CDR1 KGHDR and CDR2 SFDVKD. This CDR3 region has 16 residues. As DNA, the CDR3 is TGTGCCACCAGTGATTCAGACGTTAGCTCCTACAATGAGCAGTTCTTC. Its translation: CATSDSDVSSYNEQFF.

V usage is TRBV6-4 and J usage is TRBJ1-1; 8 bases match TRBD1. This CDR3 has 14 amino acids. In germline, CDR1 is MRHNA, CDR2 SNTAGT. The V gene end was trimmed by 7 bases and the J gene end by 1 base; junction bases not matched to a gene: 5. As DNA, the CDR3 is TGTGCCAGCAAAACGACAGGGGCGAACACTGAAGCTTTCTTT. Translation gives CASKTTGANTEAFF.

The V call is TRBV4-1, the J call TRBJ2-7, with D possibly matching TRBD2 (5 bases). The CDR3 has 16 residues. Trimming removed 0 bases from V and 1 base from J, with 13 bases in between. Germline V gives CDR1 MGHRA, CDR2 YSYEKL. The chain's CDR3 is CASSQDKGAGSYEQYF. CDR3 sequence (DNA): TGCGCCAGCAGCCAAGATAAGGGAGCAGGATCCTACGAGCAGTACTTC.

The chain is built from TRBV6-5 and TRBJ1-1; weak D call: TRBD1 (5 bases). V lost 6 bases and J lost 5, with 10 bases in between. CDR1 and CDR2 from the germline V gene are MNHEY and SVGAGI. This CDR3 region has 12 residues. CDR3 bases: TGTGCCAGCAGAGCAGGGCGTACTGAAGCTTTCTTT. The encoded protein is CASRAGRTEAFF.

In DNA form, the CDR3 reads TGTGCCAGCAGCTCATACCGGGGACAGGCACTGAACACTGAAGCTTTCTTT. This gives the protein CASSSYRGQALNTEAFF. The chain has TRBV11-2 and TRBJ1-1, with 8 bases identical to TRBD1. Germline loops: CDR1 SGHAT, CDR2 FQNNGV. CDR3 size: 17 residues. The junction had 10 bases not matched to a gene; V was cut back by 4 bases and J by 0 bases.

The chain carries TRBV7-2 and TRBJ2-1, with no clear D. V lost 1 base and J 2 bases, leaving 12 bases between the germline ends. CDR3 length: 16 residues. The V gene's germline CDR1 is SGHTA and CDR2 FQGNSA. CDR3 residues: CASSLEGSQTYNEQFF. The DNA of the CDR3 is TGTGCCAGCAGCTTAGAAGGGTCCCAGACCTACAATGAGCAGTTCTTC.

The chain couples TRBV29-1 to TRBJ1-1; no clear D gene. Germline V gene data show CDR1 as SQVTM and CDR2 as ANQGSEA. The CDR3 loop spans 13 amino acids. Trimming pared 4 bases from V and 10 bases from J, leaving 19 bases between. The CDR3 coding sequence is TGCAGCGTTGTTATGAGTGACGGTAAGCCAGCTTTCTTT. Protein: CSVVMSDGKPAFF. The full variable domain, rest sourced from reference TRBV29-1 and TRBJ1-1, is SAVISQKPSRDICQRGTSLTIQCQVDSQVTMMFWYRQQPGQSLTLIATANQGSEATYESGFVIDKFPISRPNLTFSTLTVSNMSPEDSSIYLCSVVMSDGKPAFFGQGTRLTVV.

The chain employs TRBV5-1 and TRBJ2-2, with TRBD1 matching 10 bases. The germline V gene encodes CDR1 SGHRS and CDR2 YFSETQ. With V trimmed by 3 bases and J by 6 bases, 5 bases remained unmatched. The CDR3 covers 15 residues. CDR3 sequence: CASSWGQGFSGELFF. The CDR3 coding sequence is TGCGCCAGCAGCTGGGGACAGGGGTTTTCCGGGGAGCTGTTTTTT.

The J gene is TRBJ1-1, the V gene TRBV19, with D uncertain. V was cut by 3 bases and J by 8 bases, with 13 bases left in between. The CDR3 totals 13 residues. The germline gives CDR1 LNHDA, CDR2 SQIVND (reference sequence). The CDR3 sequence is CASSIYSVHEAFF. The CDR3 DNA follows: TGTGCCAGTAGTATTTACAGTGTGCACGAAGCTTTCTTT. Supplemented by reference TRBV19 and TRBJ1-1, the full variable domain reads DGGITQSPKYLFRKEGQNVTLSCEQNLNHDAMYWYRQDPGQGLRLIYYSQIVNDFQKGDIAEGYSVSREKKESFPLTVTSAQKNPTAFYLCASSIYSVHEAFFGQGTRLTVV.